This is a list of T cell receptor beta chains from one sample in a study of T-cell memory formation after mild COVID-19. TCRdb ran MiXCR on the 5' RACE reads and lists one entry per CDR3 protein. The sample contains 470,000 or so distinct CDR3 sequences, over 15% of which appear only once. The sequencing input was PBMCs or a T cell subset sorted from them (not recorded which). These receptors were obtained from an adult woman who had mild COVID-19 (a few samples of this study predate the infection). Cell type and time point are not known. Each CDR3 is given with its conserved first and last residue. A D gene is named only where the DNA matches it firmly. Size is omitted from some rows. Given values are once, few, many or a class for expanded clones.

cdr3_nt: TGTGCCAGCAGTGACCCAGCGGGGGGCCTCTCGTATGAGCAGTTCTTC
cdr3_aa: CASSDPAGGLSYEQFF
d_call: TRBD2
v_call: TRBV25-1
clone_size: -
j_call: TRBJ2-1

cdr3_nt: TGTGCCACCAGGGTGTGCTCTGGGGCCAACGTCCTGACTTTC
cdr3_aa: CATRVCSGANVLTF
d_call: -
v_call: TRBV24-1
clone_size: few
j_call: TRBJ2-6

cdr3_nt: TGTGCCAGCAGTCGTAAGACTAGCGGGGGGGGCGATACGCAGTATTTT
cdr3_aa: CASSRKTSGGGDTQYF
d_call: TRBD2
v_call: TRBV7-2
clone_size: -
j_call: TRBJ2-3

cdr3_nt: TGTGCCAGCAGTTTCAGACAGGGGGGTCTAGGTGGCTACACCTTC
cdr3_aa: CASSFRQGGLGGYTF
d_call: TRBD1
v_call: TRBV12-3/TRBV12-4
clone_size: few
j_call: TRBJ1-2

cdr3_nt: TGTGCCAGCAGCCAAGAGCCTAGCGGTCCCCCTAAGGATACGCAGTATTTT
cdr3_aa: CASSQEPSGPPKDTQYF
d_call: TRBD2
v_call: TRBV3-1
clone_size: many
j_call: TRBJ2-3

cdr3_nt: TGTGCCAGCAGTTACTCCTCGGGGCTGAACACTGAAGCTTTCTTT
cdr3_aa: CASSYSSGLNTEAFF
d_call: -
v_call: TRBV6-5
clone_size: -
j_call: TRBJ1-1

cdr3_nt: TGTGCCAGTAGCGGGCGCAAGTACGAGCAGTACTTC
cdr3_aa: CASSGRKYEQYF
d_call: TRBD2
v_call: TRBV27
clone_size: few
j_call: TRBJ2-7

cdr3_nt: TGTGCCAGTAGTATAAGTCGAGGGGGCGGAGGGGAGCTGTTTTTT
cdr3_aa: CASSISRGGGGELFF
d_call: TRBD1
v_call: TRBV19
clone_size: few
j_call: TRBJ2-2

cdr3_nt: TGTGCCAGCAGCCAAGAGTGGGGGAAAAGCTATGGCTACACCTTC
cdr3_aa: CASSQEWGKSYGYTF
d_call: -
v_call: TRBV14
clone_size: many
j_call: TRBJ1-2

cdr3_nt: TGTGCCAGTAGCCCCAGAAACAATCAGCCCCAGCATTTT
cdr3_aa: CASSPRNNQPQHF
d_call: -
v_call: TRBV19
clone_size: -
j_call: TRBJ1-5

cdr3_nt: TGTGCCAGCAGCCTCGGGAATAACTACGAGCAGTACTTC
cdr3_aa: CASSLGNNYEQYF
d_call: -
v_call: TRBV11-2
clone_size: many
j_call: TRBJ2-7

cdr3_nt: TGTGCCAGCAGTCACTCGCGACAGTACGAGCAGTACTTC
cdr3_aa: CASSHSRQYEQYF
d_call: -
v_call: TRBV6-5
clone_size: -
j_call: TRBJ2-7

cdr3_nt: TGCAGCGTTGAAGAGGGACTAGCGGGAGGACGCTGGGATACGCAGTATTTT
cdr3_aa: CSVEEGLAGGRWDTQYF
d_call: TRBD2
v_call: TRBV29-1
clone_size: -
j_call: TRBJ2-3

cdr3_nt: TGTGCCAGTCGGGATACTAGCGGGGCCACAGATACGCAGTATTTT
cdr3_aa: CASRDTSGATDTQYF
d_call: TRBD2
v_call: TRBV11-3
clone_size: few
j_call: TRBJ2-3

cdr3_nt: TGTGCCAGCAGTTTAAATCAGCAGTTCTTC
cdr3_aa: CASSLNQQFF
d_call: -
v_call: TRBV12-3/TRBV12-4
clone_size: -
j_call: TRBJ2-1

cdr3_nt: TGTGCCAGCAGCTTGGGTCCAGGGGGTCGTCAGCCCCAGCATTTT
cdr3_aa: CASSLGPGGRQPQHF
d_call: TRBD1
v_call: TRBV5-8
clone_size: -
j_call: TRBJ1-5

cdr3_nt: TGTGCCAGCAGCTTCTGGGACTCCGACACAGATACGCAGTATTTT
cdr3_aa: CASSFWDSDTDTQYF
d_call: -
v_call: TRBV11-2
clone_size: -
j_call: TRBJ2-3

cdr3_nt: TGTGCCAGCAGCTCAAGACGATTAACCCGGGACAGGGGAACCGGGGGCCGGAGAGATACGCAGTATTTT
cdr3_aa: CASSSRRLTRDRGTGGRRDTQYF
d_call: TRBD1
v_call: TRBV7-9
clone_size: -
j_call: TRBJ2-3

cdr3_nt: TGTGCCAGTAGCTTAAGGGGAGGACGCTATGGCTACACCTTC
cdr3_aa: CASSLRGGRYGYTF
d_call: -
v_call: TRBV19
clone_size: -
j_call: TRBJ1-2

cdr3_nt: TGTGCCAGCAGTCGACTAGCGGGAGGGAGGAATGAGCAGTTCTTC
cdr3_aa: CASSRLAGGRNEQFF
d_call: TRBD2
v_call: TRBV6-5
clone_size: few
j_call: TRBJ2-1

cdr3_nt: TGTGCCAGCAGCTACAACGAGGACTACCATCTACGGGATACGCAGTATTTT
cdr3_aa: CASSYNEDYHLRDTQYF
d_call: -
v_call: TRBV7-9
clone_size: -
j_call: TRBJ2-3

cdr3_nt: TGTGCCAGCAGCACCTCCAGGGAACCCTCCTACAATGAGCAGTTCTTC
cdr3_aa: CASSTSREPSYNEQFF
d_call: -
v_call: TRBV6-2/TRBV6-3
clone_size: few
j_call: TRBJ2-1

cdr3_nt: TGCAGTGCTGTCGATATGGTGCAGGGATTCAACTATGGCTACACCTTC
cdr3_aa: CSAVDMVQGFNYGYTF
d_call: -
v_call: TRBV20-1
clone_size: -
j_call: TRBJ1-2

cdr3_nt: TGTGCCAGCTCACCTATCAGAGCCGAATCTAGCACAGATACGCAGTATTTT
cdr3_aa: CASSPIRAESSTDTQYF
d_call: -
v_call: TRBV18
clone_size: few
j_call: TRBJ2-3

cdr3_nt: TGTGCCAGCAGCTTAAACTGGAACACCGGGGAGCTGTTTTTT
cdr3_aa: CASSLNWNTGELFF
d_call: -
v_call: TRBV7-3
clone_size: -
j_call: TRBJ2-2

cdr3_nt: TGTGCCAGCAGTTACTTCACAAGCGGCACTGAAGCTTTCTTT
cdr3_aa: CASSYFTSGTEAFF
d_call: -
v_call: TRBV6-5
clone_size: few
j_call: TRBJ1-1

cdr3_nt: TGTGCCAGCAGGCAAACAGGGGTCCACCTGTCCTACAATGAGCAGTTCTTC
cdr3_aa: CASRQTGVHLSYNEQFF
d_call: TRBD1
v_call: TRBV9
clone_size: -
j_call: TRBJ2-1

cdr3_nt: TGTGCCAGCAGCCCCGGGACAGGGGGTATCGAGCAGTACTTC
cdr3_aa: CASSPGTGGIEQYF
d_call: TRBD1
v_call: TRBV7-2
clone_size: -
j_call: TRBJ2-7

cdr3_nt: TGCAGTGCTAGTCATCGAACGGGGGCTGGCTACACCTTC
cdr3_aa: CSASHRTGAGYTF
d_call: -
v_call: TRBV20-1
clone_size: once
j_call: TRBJ1-2

cdr3_nt: TGTGCCACCCCGGACAGGGGGTACGAGCAGTACTTC
cdr3_aa: CATPDRGYEQYF
d_call: TRBD1
v_call: TRBV5-8
clone_size: few
j_call: TRBJ2-7

cdr3_nt: TGTGCCAGGACGGAAAGGACAGTTAACACTGAAGCTTTCTTT
cdr3_aa: CARTERTVNTEAFF
d_call: -
v_call: TRBV2
clone_size: -
j_call: TRBJ1-1

cdr3_nt: TGTGCCAGCGGGTCTAGCGGGACAGATACGCAGTATTTT
cdr3_aa: CASGSSGTDTQYF
d_call: TRBD2
v_call: TRBV2
clone_size: -
j_call: TRBJ2-3

cdr3_nt: TGTGCCAGCAGCCCCGCGGGACCTGCGCGATCTGGCTACACCTTC
cdr3_aa: CASSPAGPARSGYTF
d_call: -
v_call: TRBV11-2
clone_size: few
j_call: TRBJ1-2

cdr3_nt: TGTGCCAGCAGCTCACGGCTAGCGGGAGGGCCCATCAATGAGCAGTTCTTC
cdr3_aa: CASSSRLAGGPINEQFF
d_call: TRBD2
v_call: TRBV7-2
clone_size: few
j_call: TRBJ2-1

cdr3_nt: TGCAGCGTAAAAGGGACTAGCGGGAGGGAAACTACTTACAATGAGCAGTTCTTC
cdr3_aa: CSVKGTSGRETTYNEQFF
d_call: TRBD2
v_call: TRBV29-1
clone_size: -
j_call: TRBJ2-1

cdr3_nt: TGTGCCACCAGTGATCCAGCGGGAGGGTGGGAGCAGTTCTTC
cdr3_aa: CATSDPAGGWEQFF
d_call: TRBD2
v_call: TRBV24-1
clone_size: many
j_call: TRBJ2-1

cdr3_nt: TGTGCCAGCAGCTTCACACTAGCGGGAGAGAGCGATGAGCAGTTCTTC
cdr3_aa: CASSFTLAGESDEQFF
d_call: TRBD2
v_call: TRBV13
clone_size: -
j_call: TRBJ2-1

cdr3_nt: TGCAGTGCTATGAGTCCGGGACTAGCGGCTTACGAGCAGTACTTC
cdr3_aa: CSAMSPGLAAYEQYF
d_call: TRBD2
v_call: TRBV20-1
clone_size: -
j_call: TRBJ2-7

cdr3_nt: TGTGCCAGCAGCGGCCGACTGAGCAGAGATACGCAGTATTTT
cdr3_aa: CASSGRLSRDTQYF
d_call: -
v_call: TRBV9
clone_size: -
j_call: TRBJ2-3

cdr3_nt: TGCGCCAGCAGCCCCCGCCTAGCGGGAGTGGAACAGTTCTTC
cdr3_aa: CASSPRLAGVEQFF
d_call: TRBD2
v_call: TRBV4-3
clone_size: many
j_call: TRBJ2-1

cdr3_nt: TGTGCCAGCAGTGATGGACAGGGTCGTGGCTACACCTTC
cdr3_aa: CASSDGQGRGYTF
d_call: TRBD1
v_call: TRBV6-5
clone_size: -
j_call: TRBJ1-2

cdr3_nt: TGCAGTGCTCTTACAGGGAAGGGAGGCAATCAGCCCCAGCATTTT
cdr3_aa: CSALTGKGGNQPQHF
d_call: -
v_call: TRBV20-1
clone_size: few
j_call: TRBJ1-5

cdr3_nt: -
cdr3_aa: CASSQDRELMKNCFF
d_call: -
v_call: TRBV4-3
clone_size: few
j_call: TRBJ1-4

cdr3_nt: TGTGCCAGCAGTTTGAGCGCGTTAGAGCAGTTCTTC
cdr3_aa: CASSLSALEQFF
d_call: -
v_call: TRBV12-3/TRBV12-4
clone_size: few
j_call: TRBJ2-1

cdr3_nt: TGTGCCAGCAGCCAAGCCGTTTCCTACAATGAGCAGTTCTTC
cdr3_aa: CASSQAVSYNEQFF
d_call: -
v_call: TRBV4-2
clone_size: few
j_call: TRBJ2-1

cdr3_nt: TGCGCCAGCAGCAGAAGTGAAACAGATACGCAGTATTTT
cdr3_aa: CASSRSETDTQYF
d_call: -
v_call: TRBV5-1
clone_size: -
j_call: TRBJ2-3

cdr3_nt: TGTGCCAGCAGCACGCCGGGACTAGCGGGAGGGGTCCAAGAGACCCAGTACTTC
cdr3_aa: CASSTPGLAGGVQETQYF
d_call: TRBD2
v_call: TRBV7-8
clone_size: few
j_call: TRBJ2-5

cdr3_nt: TGTGCCAGCAGCTTTCGGGGGGGCCGCTACGAGCAGTACTTC
cdr3_aa: CASSFRGGRYEQYF
d_call: TRBD2
v_call: TRBV7-6
clone_size: few
j_call: TRBJ2-7

cdr3_nt: TGCGCCAGCAGCTATATACACCGGGACAGGGCCACTGAAGCTTTCTTT
cdr3_aa: CASSYIHRDRATEAFF
d_call: TRBD1
v_call: TRBV4-1
clone_size: -
j_call: TRBJ1-1

cdr3_nt: TGTGCCAGCAGCGACGCCGGGACAGGGACGAGGCAGTACTTC
cdr3_aa: CASSDAGTGTRQYF
d_call: TRBD1
v_call: TRBV6-2/TRBV6-3
clone_size: few
j_call: TRBJ2-7